The rows below give T cell receptor beta chains drawn from one sample of a study of shared T cell receptors in the human thymus. Measured with immunoSEQ multiplex PCR; TCRdb has only the in-frame clones, and not every one. The sample has 630,000 or so clones, about 90% seen once. These sequences were also reported in another study, on human thymus T cells.

Sequenced material: thymocytes. Every receptor here comes from a boy younger than two with a congenital heart defect. CDR3s include the opening cysteine and the closing phenylalanine or tryptophan. A D gene is named only where the DNA matches it firmly. Part of the rows lack a size; the others show once, few, many or a class for expanded clones.

v_call	d_call	clone_size	j_call	cdr3_nt	cdr3_aa
TRBV14	TRBD1	NA	TRBJ1-6	TGTGCCAGCAGCTCAACGGTGACAGGGCGAGGATCACCCCTCCACTTT	CASSSTVTGRGSPLHF
TRBV5-1	NA	NA	TRBJ2-3	TGCGCCAGCAGCTTAAGGTCAGCGGGTGGCACAGATACGCAGTATTTT	CASSLRSAGGTDTQYF
TRBV20-1	NA	once	TRBJ1-1	TGCAGGGCCTTGAACACTGAAGCTTTCTTT	CRALNTEAFF
TRBV7-6	NA	NA	TRBJ2-5	TGTGCCAGCAGCTTAGTCGGGAGTGGCGAGACCCAGTACTTC	CASSLVGSGETQYF
TRBV7-6	NA	once	TRBJ1-3	TGTGCCAGCAGCTTAGCCGGTGGGCCGAGCTCTGGAAACACCATATATTTT	CASSLAGGPSSGNTIYF
TRBV7-2	NA	once	TRBJ2-5	TGTGCCAGCAGCCGTTTGGGACACGCGAACACCCAAGAGACCCAGTACTTC	CASSRLGHANTQETQYF
TRBV5-4	TRBD1	NA	TRBJ1-1	TGTGCCAGCAGCCGGGGACAGGGCATGAACACTGAAGCTTTCTTT	CASSRGQGMNTEAFF
TRBV28	NA	NA	TRBJ1-5	TGTGCCAGCAGTGTAGTCAATAGAAATCAGCCCCAGCATTTT	CASSVVNRNQPQHF
TRBV5-6	TRBD1	NA	TRBJ2-1	TGTGCCAGCAGCTTACTGCCTAGGGGGCTGAACTACAATGAGCAGTTCTTC	CASSLLPRGLNYNEQFF
TRBV14	TRBD1	NA	TRBJ2-5	TGTGCCAGCAGCCAAGGGACAGGGGAGACCCAGTACTTC	CASSQGTGETQYF
TRBV14	TRBD2	few	TRBJ2-1	TGTGCCAGCAGCCAAGTCCTAGCGGGGGGGCCCCCGAATGAGCAGTTCTTC	CASSQVLAGGPPNEQFF
TRBV29-1	NA	NA	TRBJ2-7	TGCAGCGTTGAAGATCGGAACAGGCACGAGCAGTACTTC	CSVEDRNRHEQYF
TRBV5-1	NA	NA	TRBJ2-1	TGCGCCAGCAGCGCCGCCACAGGGAATGAGCAGTTCTTC	CASSAATGNEQFF
TRBV12-5	NA	NA	TRBJ2-1	TGTGCTAGTGGTTTGTCCGTTCACAATGAGCAGTTCTTC	CASGLSVHNEQFF
TRBV21-1	NA	NA	TRBJ1-2	TGTGCCAGCAGCATTGGGACAGGTATTAACTATGGCTACACCTTC	CASSIGTGINYGYTF
TRBV28	NA	once	TRBJ2-3	TGTGCCACCCACGAAGGAGCGCAGTATTTT	CATHEGAQYF
TRBV7-2	TRBD2	NA	TRBJ2-1	TGTGCCAGCAGCTTTTCTAGCGGGTTATGGAGGAATGAGCAGTTCTTC	CASSFSSGLWRNEQFF
TRBV15	TRBD1	few	TRBJ1-5	TGTGCCACCAGCAGATCACTCACCGGGACAGGGTATAGCAATCAGCCCCAGCATTTT	CATSRSLTGTGYSNQPQHF
TRBV19	NA	NA	TRBJ1-2	TGTGCCACCCTAGGCCTGAGGGATAACTATGGCTACACCTTC	CATLGLRDNYGYTF
TRBV4-3	NA	NA	TRBJ2-7	TGCGCCAGCAGCCGAGACCGGGACTCGCTCTACGAGCAGTACTTC	CASSRDRDSLYEQYF
TRBV7-2	TRBD1	NA	TRBJ1-6	TGTGCCAGCAGCTTAACCCAGACAGGGATCCATAATTCACCCCTCCACTTT	CASSLTQTGIHNSPLHF
TRBV10-3	NA	NA	TRBJ2-3	TGTGCCATCAGAAAGACAGGACGCACAGATACGCAGTATTTT	CAIRKTGRTDTQYF
TRBV28	TRBD1	NA	TRBJ2-7	TGTGCCAGCAGTTTCCGGGACAGCAGCTCCTACGAGCAGTACTTC	CASSFRDSSSYEQYF
TRBV28	TRBD1	NA	TRBJ1-2	TGTGCCAGCAGTAACAGGGGGCACTTGGGCTATGGCTACACCTTC	CASSNRGHLGYGYTF
TRBV5-4	NA	NA	TRBJ2-1	TGTGCCAGCAGCCTGCAGGAGGCCAATGAGCAGTTCTTC	CASSLQEANEQFF
TRBV19	TRBD1	once	TRBJ1-2	TGTGCCAGTAGTACTACTACTGGACAGGGGCGGCTTTCTGGCTACACCTTC	CASSTTTGQGRLSGYTF
TRBV27	NA	once	TRBJ2-1	TGTGCCAGCAGTTTATCAGTCCCCCCTACTAGGGATCCCTACAATGAGCAGTTCTTC	CASSLSVPPTRDPYNEQFF
TRBV7-9	NA	NA	TRBJ2-3	TGTGCCAGCAGCTTCCCACGGACATTTACCTTCACAGATACGCAGTATTTT	CASSFPRTFTFTDTQYF
TRBV19	TRBD1	NA	TRBJ1-1	TGTGCCAGTAGTATGGGGAGGGACAGGGGGCTTTGGAACACTGAAGCTTTCTTT	CASSMGRDRGLWNTEAFF
TRBV4-1	NA	NA	TRBJ1-1	TGCGCCAGCAGCCAAGTGAGGGGGTCTGAAGCTTTCTTT	CASSQVRGSEAFF
TRBV27	TRBD1	once	TRBJ2-7	TGTGCCAGCAGTTTATTTTCCGGACAGGGCTACGAGCAGTACTTC	CASSLFSGQGYEQYF